This TCR beta chain was profiled in a study of T-cell reconstitution after alpha-beta-depleted transplantation in children (dated by TCRdb to the mid-2010s). Describing the broader study: T-cell immune reconstitution after TCRalphabeta/CD19-depleted allogeneic hematopoietic cell transplantation in children was quantitatively tracked in the study by means of TCR repertoire profiling.

Many counts were recorded for this clonotype. The specificity of this receptor is unknown. Nothing much larger sits one base from this clone, and base qualities are not available. The germline V gene specifies MGHDK as CDR1 and SYGVNS as CDR2. Inclusive of the bounding cysteine and phenylalanine, the CDR3 is 12 residues long. Only the CDR3 part of the read is kept: 36 bases, read in frame from the first base. At the junction V is shortened by 9 bases and J by 0 bases, with 9 bases in between. Overall results and qualifications from the work: In some patients, the high TCRbeta diversity seen at day 60 was put down to recipient T cells and intrathymic progenitors that had survived conditioning. Apparently early alphabetaT-cell count recovery about two months after transplant reportedly relied on only several hundred rapidly expanded clones derived from non-depleted graft cells. Over the following months the frequencies of hyperexpanded clones went down, and after one year T-cell counts and TCRbeta diversity were mostly credited to newly produced T cells.

The time point label of this sample denotes: day 60 (about 2 months) after transplantation. The treatment or condition label here, explained by the study, means: allogeneic hematopoietic cell transplantation with graft depleted of TCRalphabeta T cells and CD19 B cells. The transplant recipients were children given TCRalphabeta/CD19-depleted allogeneic hematopoietic cell grafts. The library was produced with PCR. For sequencing, an Illumina HiSeq 2500 was employed. TCR library preparation used molecular barcoding, with unique molecular identifiers applied to normalize quantification of the TCRbeta repertoire. TCRdb cleaned the public reads at Q25 with fastp, built clones with MiXCR and kept in-frame beta chains. Rows with a matching CDR3 protein are joined into one entry that keeps the most common DNA and genes. The sample yields over 85,000 distinct CDR3 sequences; approximately 6% were counted once. Jointly, the top ten make up roughly 6.1% of the sample.

The rearrangement combines TRBV25-1 with TRBJ2-7, and TRBD1 may be the D gene, going by 6 matching bases. Sequenced here: PBMCs, mostly from graft donor cells, sampled 60 days after TCRalphabeta/CD19-depleted stem cell transplant. This clonotype was obtained from a female patient between 2 and 15 years old who had a stem cell transplant for Fanconi anemia, so the T cells may come from the graft donor. The CDR3 sequence is CASSDSSYEQYF. Read as DNA, the sequence is TGTGCCAGTTCGGACAGCTCCTACGAGCAGTACTTC.